This T cell receptor beta chain is drawn from a study of OX40 agonist ivuxolimab in advanced cancers. Profiling relied on immunoSEQ multiplex PCR, and the TCRdb table lists in-frame clones only, not all of them. The table shows some 62,000 clones, with approximately 92% occurring only once. Deletions cut 4 bases from V and 5 bases from J, with 23 bases between. The CDR3 sequence is 17 residues long. Germline-derived CDR1 and CDR2 are SGHVS and FQNEAQ. This receptor was taken from an adult with an advanced solid tumor such as melanoma, head and neck, liver or kidney cancer. The chain has TRBV7-8 and TRBJ1-2, with TRBD1 as a possible D gene (5 bases). The source material was CD4+ or CD8+ T cells sorted from blood, sampled in a trial of the OX40 agonist ivuxolimab. DNA for the CDR3: TGTGCCAGCAGCTCGAGGGGAGGGAATGGTGTAGGATATGGCTACACCTTC. Translated, it gives CASSSRGGNGVGYGYTF.